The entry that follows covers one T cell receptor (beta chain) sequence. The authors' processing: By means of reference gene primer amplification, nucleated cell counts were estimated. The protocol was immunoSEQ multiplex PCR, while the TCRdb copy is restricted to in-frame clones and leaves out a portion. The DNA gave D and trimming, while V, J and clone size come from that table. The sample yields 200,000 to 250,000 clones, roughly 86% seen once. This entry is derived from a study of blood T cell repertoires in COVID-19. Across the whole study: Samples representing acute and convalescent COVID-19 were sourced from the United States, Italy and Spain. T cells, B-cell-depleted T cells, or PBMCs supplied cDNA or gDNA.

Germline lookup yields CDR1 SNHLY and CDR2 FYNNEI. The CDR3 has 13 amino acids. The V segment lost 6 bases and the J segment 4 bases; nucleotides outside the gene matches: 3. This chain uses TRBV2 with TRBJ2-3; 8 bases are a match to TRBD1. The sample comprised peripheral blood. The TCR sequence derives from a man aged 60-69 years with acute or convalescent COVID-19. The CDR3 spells CASRAGGADTQYF. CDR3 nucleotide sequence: TGTGCCAGCAGGGCAGGGGGCGCAGATACGCAGTATTTT.